This is a list of T cell receptor beta chains from one sample in a study of shared clonotypes between healthy human individuals. The data were produced by immunoSEQ multiplex PCR, yet TCRdb's version contains in-frame clones alone and is incomplete. The data contain roughly 650,000 clones, approximately 96% of them singletons. The specimen sequenced was naive CD8+ T cells sorted from blood. The receptor source for this set is a woman in her thirties in good health. The CDR3 runs from the conserved cysteine through the conserved F or W. Each record gives: J gene, V gene, D gene, clone size, CDR3 DNA, CDR3 protein. D genes are given only for firm matches. The size entry is marked missing in some rows and otherwise reads once, few, many or a size class.

j_call: TRBJ2-7
v_call: TRBV27
d_call: NA
clone_size: NA
cdr3_nt: TGTGCCAGCAGGGGGGGGACAGCTCCCACCTACGAGCAGTACTTC
cdr3_aa: CASRGGTAPTYEQYF

j_call: TRBJ2-7
v_call: TRBV6-5
d_call: NA
clone_size: NA
cdr3_nt: TGTGCCAGCAGTTCTGGGTCTTTCACCTACGAGCAGTACTTC
cdr3_aa: CASSSGSFTYEQYF

j_call: TRBJ2-7
v_call: TRBV5-6
d_call: NA
clone_size: NA
cdr3_nt: TGTGCCAGCAGCAGCCTGGGACAAGAAAGCTACGAGCAGTACTTC
cdr3_aa: CASSSLGQESYEQYF

j_call: TRBJ2-7
v_call: TRBV10-1
d_call: NA
clone_size: NA
cdr3_nt: TGCGCCAGCAGCAATTCCTACGAGCAGTACTTC
cdr3_aa: CASSNSYEQYF

j_call: TRBJ2-1
v_call: TRBV27
d_call: TRBD2
clone_size: NA
cdr3_nt: TGTGCCAGCAGTTACGTTAGCGGGAGTCCCGTGGTTCTGTACAATGAGCAGTTCTTC
cdr3_aa: CASSYVSGSPVVLYNEQFF

j_call: TRBJ2-7
v_call: TRBV6-5
d_call: NA
clone_size: NA
cdr3_nt: TGTGCCACCCTGGCCCTGACCCGCTCCTACGAGCAGTACTTC
cdr3_aa: CATLALTRSYEQYF

j_call: TRBJ2-6
v_call: TRBV5-8
d_call: NA
clone_size: NA
cdr3_nt: TGTGCCAGCAGCCCGTTAGGGGTTGGGGCCAACGTCCTGACTTTC
cdr3_aa: CASSPLGVGANVLTF

j_call: TRBJ2-1
v_call: TRBV5-6
d_call: TRBD2
clone_size: NA
cdr3_nt: TGTGCCAGCAGCGGGGGGACTAGCCCTCCGGATGAGCAGTTCTTC
cdr3_aa: CASSGGTSPPDEQFF

j_call: TRBJ2-1
v_call: TRBV7-9
d_call: NA
clone_size: NA
cdr3_nt: TGTGCCAGCAGCTCCCCCACCGGACAGAGTGAGCAGTTCTTC
cdr3_aa: CASSSPTGQSEQFF

j_call: TRBJ2-7
v_call: TRBV11-2
d_call: NA
clone_size: NA
cdr3_nt: TGTGCCAGCTCGCAGGGCTACTCCTACGAGCAGTACTTC
cdr3_aa: CASSQGYSYEQYF

j_call: TRBJ2-1
v_call: TRBV11-2
d_call: TRBD1
clone_size: NA
cdr3_nt: TGTGCCAGCAGCAGACCAGGGGGCGCGGGTAATGAGCAGTTCTTC
cdr3_aa: CASSRPGGAGNEQFF

j_call: TRBJ2-2
v_call: TRBV28
d_call: TRBD1
clone_size: NA
cdr3_nt: TGTGCCGGTGAACAGGGGGGCAACACCGGGGAGCTGTTTTTT
cdr3_aa: CAGEQGGNTGELFF

j_call: TRBJ1-1
v_call: TRBV7-6
d_call: NA
clone_size: NA
cdr3_nt: TGTGCCAGCAGCTTATGCAGGAGTGAAGCTTTCTTT
cdr3_aa: CASSLCRSEAFF

j_call: TRBJ2-4
v_call: TRBV5-6
d_call: NA
clone_size: NA
cdr3_nt: TGTGCCAGCAGCTTAGGAGGGGTAGAAAACATTCAGTACTTC
cdr3_aa: CASSLGGVENIQYF

j_call: TRBJ1-2
v_call: TRBV29-1
d_call: NA
clone_size: NA
cdr3_nt: TGCAGCGTTGAAAACAGGGCGGACTATGGCTACACCTTC
cdr3_aa: CSVENRADYGYTF

j_call: TRBJ1-5
v_call: TRBV30
d_call: NA
clone_size: few
cdr3_nt: TGTGCCTGGTATCAGCCCCAGCATTTT
cdr3_aa: CAWYQPQHF

j_call: TRBJ2-7
v_call: TRBV18
d_call: NA
clone_size: NA
cdr3_nt: TGTGCCAGCTCACCACCGTACAGGAGCTCCTACGAGCAGTACTTC
cdr3_aa: CASSPPYRSSYEQYF

j_call: TRBJ2-7
v_call: TRBV4-1
d_call: TRBD1
clone_size: NA
cdr3_nt: TGCGCCAGCAGCCAAGAGAGGACAGGGGTTCTGTACGAGCAGTACTTC
cdr3_aa: CASSQERTGVLYEQYF

j_call: TRBJ2-1
v_call: TRBV5-4
d_call: NA
clone_size: NA
cdr3_nt: TGTGCCAGCAGCTTTCGCGGCACCTACAATGAGCAGTTCTTC
cdr3_aa: CASSFRGTYNEQFF

j_call: TRBJ1-2
v_call: TRBV5-1
d_call: NA
clone_size: NA
cdr3_nt: TGCGCCAGCAGCTTGGTAGGGACCGGCGTCAATGGCTACACCTTC
cdr3_aa: CASSLVGTGVNGYTF

j_call: TRBJ2-3
v_call: TRBV27
d_call: TRBD1
clone_size: once
cdr3_nt: TGTGCCAGCAGTTTATTACAGGGGCCCGATACGCAGTATTTT
cdr3_aa: CASSLLQGPDTQYF

j_call: TRBJ1-1
v_call: TRBV7-6
d_call: NA
clone_size: NA
cdr3_nt: TGTGCCAGCAGCTTATTGGCAGAAGAGATGAACACTGAAGCTTTCTTT
cdr3_aa: CASSLLAEEMNTEAFF

j_call: TRBJ1-2
v_call: TRBV28
d_call: TRBD1
clone_size: NA
cdr3_nt: TGTGCCAGCAGTCCGGACAGGGTGCTTCATGGTGGCTACACCTTC
cdr3_aa: CASSPDRVLHGGYTF

j_call: TRBJ2-7
v_call: TRBV5-4
d_call: TRBD2
clone_size: NA
cdr3_nt: TGTGCCAGCAGCTCGTCGGGGACTAGCGGCTACGAGCAGTACTTC
cdr3_aa: CASSSSGTSGYEQYF

j_call: TRBJ2-3
v_call: TRBV5-5
d_call: NA
clone_size: NA
cdr3_nt: TGTGCCAGCAGCCCGGACACAGATACGCAGTATTTT
cdr3_aa: CASSPDTDTQYF

j_call: TRBJ2-1
v_call: TRBV5-6
d_call: NA
clone_size: NA
cdr3_nt: TGTGCCAGCAGCCACGAAGCGTCCTACAATGAGCAGTTCTTC
cdr3_aa: CASSHEASYNEQFF

j_call: TRBJ1-2
v_call: TRBV19
d_call: NA
clone_size: NA
cdr3_nt: TGTGCCAGTAGTGAGTCGGGGGACTATGGCTACACCTTC
cdr3_aa: CASSESGDYGYTF

j_call: TRBJ1-1
v_call: TRBV6-4
d_call: NA
clone_size: few
cdr3_nt: TGTGCCAGCAGTGACTCGGACGGCGCTGAAGCTTTCTTT
cdr3_aa: CASSDSDGAEAFF

j_call: TRBJ2-1
v_call: TRBV5-1
d_call: TRBD2
clone_size: NA
cdr3_nt: TGCGCCAGCAGCTTGCGGTCTAGCGGGAGGGAAGGGAATGAGCAGTTCTTC
cdr3_aa: CASSLRSSGREGNEQFF